This T cell receptor beta chain was obtained from a study of human T cells and chemical hapten exposure. Looking at the study overall: Skin of the upper inner arm, around 2 cm by around 2 cm, received 2% DPC for sensitization.

V shed 7 bases and J shed 3 bases, with 8 bases lying between them. The CDR3 sequence is 12 residues long. Findings and limits, study-wide: With patch test score, the counts of PT1 expanded TCRs showed a positive correlation. Controls had significantly fewer large CDR3 similarity clusters than were formed by expanded TCRs.

Documented time point: pre-sensitization, week 0. Treatment described: therapeutic diphenylcyclopropenone sensitization with weekly scalp DPC. This clonotype came up many times. As yet, its antigen is unknown. TCRdb called the RACE reads again in MiXCR, with one record for every CDR3 protein. The profile covers about 380,000 distinct CDR3 sequences, with 4.5% to 5.5% appearing a single time and roughly 2.6% taken by the ten largest. This receptor was taken from a woman in her forties or fifties with alopecia areata. Some clones in this sample may be carry-over from other donors' samples. Specimen: whole blood, collected in connection with sensitization to the hapten diphenylcyclopropenone (DPC). The genes are TRBV12-3 or TRBV12-4 and TRBJ2-3; D possibly uses TRBD1 or TRBD2 (6 bases each). This chain's CDR3 is CASKGGTDTQYF. The CDR3 nucleotides read TGTGCCAGCAAGGGGGGAACAGATACGCAGTATTTT.